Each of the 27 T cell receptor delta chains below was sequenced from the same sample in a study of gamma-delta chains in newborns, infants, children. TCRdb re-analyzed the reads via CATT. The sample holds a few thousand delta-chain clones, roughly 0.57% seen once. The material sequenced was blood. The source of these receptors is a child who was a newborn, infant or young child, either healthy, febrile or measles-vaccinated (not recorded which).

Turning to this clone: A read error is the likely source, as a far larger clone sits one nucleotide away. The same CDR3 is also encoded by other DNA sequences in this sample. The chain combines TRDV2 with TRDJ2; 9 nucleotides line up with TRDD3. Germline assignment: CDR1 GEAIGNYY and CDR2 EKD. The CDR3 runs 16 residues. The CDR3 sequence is CACDTLGDSLTAQLFF. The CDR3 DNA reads TGTGCCTGTGACACTCTGGGGGATTCCTTGACTGCACAACTCTTCTTT.

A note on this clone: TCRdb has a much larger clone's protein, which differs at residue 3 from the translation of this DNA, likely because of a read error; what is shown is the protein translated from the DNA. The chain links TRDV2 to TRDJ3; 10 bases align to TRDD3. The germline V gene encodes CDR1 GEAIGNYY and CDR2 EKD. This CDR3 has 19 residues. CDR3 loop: CAYDTTTGGFSWDTRQMFF. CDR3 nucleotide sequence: TGTGCCTATGACACCACTACTGGGGGATTCTCCTGGGACACCCGACAGATGTTTTTC.

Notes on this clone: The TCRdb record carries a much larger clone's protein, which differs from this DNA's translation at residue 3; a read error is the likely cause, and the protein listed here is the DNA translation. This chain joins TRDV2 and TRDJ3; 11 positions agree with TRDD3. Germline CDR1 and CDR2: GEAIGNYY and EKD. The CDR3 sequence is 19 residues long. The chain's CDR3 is CARDTVLGDSSWDTRQMFF. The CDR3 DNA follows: TGTGCCCGTGACACCGTACTGGGGGATAGCTCCTGGGACACCCGACAGATGTTTTTC.

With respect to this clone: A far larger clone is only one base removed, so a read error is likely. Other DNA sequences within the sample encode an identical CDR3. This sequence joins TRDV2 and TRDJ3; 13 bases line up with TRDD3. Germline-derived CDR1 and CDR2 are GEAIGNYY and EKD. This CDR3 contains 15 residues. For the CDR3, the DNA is TGCGCCTGTGACTGGGGGATACGCGACACCCGACAGATGTTTTTC. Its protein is CACDWGIRDTRQMFF.

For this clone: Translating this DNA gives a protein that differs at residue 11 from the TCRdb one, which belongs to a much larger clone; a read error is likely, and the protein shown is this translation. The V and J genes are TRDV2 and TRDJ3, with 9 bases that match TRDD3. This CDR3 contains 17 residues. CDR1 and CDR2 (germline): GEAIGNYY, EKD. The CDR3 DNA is TGTGCCTGTGACAAAGGGGGATACTCCTGGGGCACCCGACAGATGTTTTTC. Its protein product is CACDKGGYSWGTRQMFF.

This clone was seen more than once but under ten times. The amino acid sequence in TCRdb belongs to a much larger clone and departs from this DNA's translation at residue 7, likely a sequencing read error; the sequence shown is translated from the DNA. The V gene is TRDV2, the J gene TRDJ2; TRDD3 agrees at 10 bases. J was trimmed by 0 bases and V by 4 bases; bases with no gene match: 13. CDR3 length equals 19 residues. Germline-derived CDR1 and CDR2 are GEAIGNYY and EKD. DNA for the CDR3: TGTGCCTGTGATCCAGTACCGGGGGATACGGCAGCTTTGACAGCACAACTCTTCTTT. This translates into CACDPVPGDTAALTAQLFF.

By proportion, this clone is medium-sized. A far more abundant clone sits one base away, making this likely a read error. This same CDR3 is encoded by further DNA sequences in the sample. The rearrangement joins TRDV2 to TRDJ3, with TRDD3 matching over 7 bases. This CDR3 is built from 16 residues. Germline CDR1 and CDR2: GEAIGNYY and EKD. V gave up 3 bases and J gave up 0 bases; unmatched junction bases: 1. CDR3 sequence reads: CACDWGTSWDTRQMFF. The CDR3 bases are TGTGCCTGTGACTGGGGGACCTCCTGGGACACCCGACAGATGTTTTTC.

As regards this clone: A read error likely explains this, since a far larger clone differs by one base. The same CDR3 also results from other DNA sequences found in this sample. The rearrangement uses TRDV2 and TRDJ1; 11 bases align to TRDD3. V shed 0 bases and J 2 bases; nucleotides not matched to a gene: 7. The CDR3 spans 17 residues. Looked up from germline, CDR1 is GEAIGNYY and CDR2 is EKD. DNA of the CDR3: TGTGCCTGTGACACCGTACTGGGGGATAGGCGTACCGATAAACTCATCTTT. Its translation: CACDTVLGDRRTDKLIF.

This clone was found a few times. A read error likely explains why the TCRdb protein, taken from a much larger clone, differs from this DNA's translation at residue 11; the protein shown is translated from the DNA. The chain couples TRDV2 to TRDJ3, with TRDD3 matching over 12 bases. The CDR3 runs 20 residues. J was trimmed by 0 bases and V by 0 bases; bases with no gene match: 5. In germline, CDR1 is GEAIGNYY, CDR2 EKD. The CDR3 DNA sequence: TGTGCCTGTGACACCGTACTGGGGGATACCGGCTCCTGGGACACCCGACAGATGTTTTTC. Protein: CACDTVLGDTGSWDTRQMFF.

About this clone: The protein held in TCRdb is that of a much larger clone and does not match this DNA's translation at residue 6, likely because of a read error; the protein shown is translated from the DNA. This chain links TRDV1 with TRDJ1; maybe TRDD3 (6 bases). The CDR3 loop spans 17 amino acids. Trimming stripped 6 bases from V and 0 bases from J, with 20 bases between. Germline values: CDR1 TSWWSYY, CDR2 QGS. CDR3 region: CALGHWGGDLYTDKLIF. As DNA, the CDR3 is TGTGCTCTTGGCCATTGGGGGGGAGACCTGTACACCGATAAACTCATCTTT.

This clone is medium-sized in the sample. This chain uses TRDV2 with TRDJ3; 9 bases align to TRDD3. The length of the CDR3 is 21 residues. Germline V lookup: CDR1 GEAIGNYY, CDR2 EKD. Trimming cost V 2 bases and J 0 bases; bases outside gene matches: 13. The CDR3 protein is CACDKGVKLGDDSWDTRQMFF. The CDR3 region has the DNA TGTGCCTGTGACAAAGGAGTCAAACTGGGGGACGACTCCTGGGACACCCGACAGATGTTTTTC.

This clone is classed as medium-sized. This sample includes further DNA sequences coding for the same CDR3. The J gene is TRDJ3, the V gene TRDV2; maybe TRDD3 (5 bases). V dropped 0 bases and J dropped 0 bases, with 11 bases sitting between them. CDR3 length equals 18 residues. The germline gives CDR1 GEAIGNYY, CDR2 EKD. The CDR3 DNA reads TGTGCCTGTGACACCGGGGGGGCTCGCTCCTGGGACACCCGACAGATGTTTTTC. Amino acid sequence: CACDTGGARSWDTRQMFF.

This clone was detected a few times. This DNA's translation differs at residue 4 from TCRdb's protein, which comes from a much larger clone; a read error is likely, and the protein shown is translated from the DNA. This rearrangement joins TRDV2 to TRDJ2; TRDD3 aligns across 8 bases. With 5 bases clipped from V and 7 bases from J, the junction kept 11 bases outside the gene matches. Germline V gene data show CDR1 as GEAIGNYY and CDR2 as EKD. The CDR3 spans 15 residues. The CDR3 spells CACGHWGLRGAQLFF. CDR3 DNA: TGTGCCTGTGGACACTGGGGGCTCAGGGGAGCACAACTCTTCTTT.

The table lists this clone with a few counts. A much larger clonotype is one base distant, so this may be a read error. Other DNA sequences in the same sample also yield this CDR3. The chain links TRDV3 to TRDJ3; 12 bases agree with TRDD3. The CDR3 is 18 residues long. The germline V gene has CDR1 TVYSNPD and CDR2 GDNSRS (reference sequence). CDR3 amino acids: CAFCTGGYKAWDTRQMFF. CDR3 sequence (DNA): TGTGCCTTTTGTACTGGGGGATACAAGGCCTGGGACACTCGACAGATGTTTTTC.

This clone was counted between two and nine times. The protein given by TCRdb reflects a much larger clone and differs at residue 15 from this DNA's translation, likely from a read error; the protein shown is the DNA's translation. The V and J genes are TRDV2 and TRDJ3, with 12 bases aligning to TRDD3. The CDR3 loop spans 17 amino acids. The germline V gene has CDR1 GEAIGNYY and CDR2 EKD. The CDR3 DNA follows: TGTGCCTGTGACAGTACTGGGGGATACTGGGACACCCGACAGGTGTTTTTC. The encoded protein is CACDSTGGYWDTRQVFF.

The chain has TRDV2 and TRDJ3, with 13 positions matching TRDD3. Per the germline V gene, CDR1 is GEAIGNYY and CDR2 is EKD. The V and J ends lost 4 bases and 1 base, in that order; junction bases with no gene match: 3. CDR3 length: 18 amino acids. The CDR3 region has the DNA TGTGCCTGTGATACTGGGGGATACGCGTCCTGGGACACCCGACAGATGTTTTTC. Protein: CACDTGGYASWDTRQMFF.

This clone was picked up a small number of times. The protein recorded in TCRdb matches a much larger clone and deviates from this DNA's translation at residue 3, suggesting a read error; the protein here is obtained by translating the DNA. The CDR3 here is CAYDPGGLTAQLFF. The CDR3, as DNA: TGTGCCTATGACCCTGGGGGGTTGACAGCACAACTCTTCTTT. J is TRDJ2 and V is TRDV2; 7 nucleotides match TRDD3. CDR1 is GEAIGNYY and CDR2 is EKD in the germline V gene. The CDR3 runs 14 residues.

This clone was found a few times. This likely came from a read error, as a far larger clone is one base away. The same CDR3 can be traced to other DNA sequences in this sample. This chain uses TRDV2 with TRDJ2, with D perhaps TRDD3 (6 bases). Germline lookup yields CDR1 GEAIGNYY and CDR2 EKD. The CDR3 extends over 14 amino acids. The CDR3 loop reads CACDTWGATAQLFF. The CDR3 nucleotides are TGTGCCTGCGACACGTGGGGGGCGACAGCACAACTCTTCTTT.

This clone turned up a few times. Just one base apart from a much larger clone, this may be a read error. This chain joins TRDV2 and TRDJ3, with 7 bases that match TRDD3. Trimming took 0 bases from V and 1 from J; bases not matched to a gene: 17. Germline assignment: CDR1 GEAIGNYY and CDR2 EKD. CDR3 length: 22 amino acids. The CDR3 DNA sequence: TGTGCCTGTGACACCCTATTTACTGGGGTATTCCGTCAGTCCTGGGACACCCGACAGATGTTTTTC. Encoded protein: CACDTLFTGVFRQSWDTRQMFF.

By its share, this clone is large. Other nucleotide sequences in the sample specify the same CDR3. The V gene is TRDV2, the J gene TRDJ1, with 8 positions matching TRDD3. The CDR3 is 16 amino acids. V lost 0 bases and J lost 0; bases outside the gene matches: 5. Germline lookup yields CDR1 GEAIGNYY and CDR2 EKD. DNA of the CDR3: TGTGCCTGTGACACCCTGGGGGAAAAGTACACCGATAAACTCATCTTT. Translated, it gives CACDTLGEKYTDKLIF.

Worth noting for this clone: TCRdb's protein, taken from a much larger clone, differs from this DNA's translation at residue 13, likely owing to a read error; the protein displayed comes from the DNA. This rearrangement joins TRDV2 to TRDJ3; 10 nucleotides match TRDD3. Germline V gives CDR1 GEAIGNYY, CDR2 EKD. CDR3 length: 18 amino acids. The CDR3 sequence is CACDILGDKDWDARQMFF. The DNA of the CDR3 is TGTGCCTGTGACATCCTGGGGGATAAGGACTGGGACGCCCGACAGATGTTTTTC.

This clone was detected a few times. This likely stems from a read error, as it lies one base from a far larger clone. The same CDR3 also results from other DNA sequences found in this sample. CDR3 sequence reads: CACDTVGVYTDKLIF. In nucleotides, the CDR3 is TGTGCCTGTGACACCGTGGGCGTTTACACCGATAAACTCATCTTC. The J gene is TRDJ1, the V gene TRDV2; D gene ambiguous. Germline V CDR1 and CDR2: GEAIGNYY, EKD. The CDR3 sequence is 15 residues long.

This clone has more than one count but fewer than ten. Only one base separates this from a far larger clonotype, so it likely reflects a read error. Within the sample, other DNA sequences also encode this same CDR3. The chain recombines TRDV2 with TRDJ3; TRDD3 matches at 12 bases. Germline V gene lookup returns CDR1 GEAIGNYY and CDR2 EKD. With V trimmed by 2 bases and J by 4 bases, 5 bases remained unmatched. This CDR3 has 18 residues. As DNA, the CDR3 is TGTGCCTGTGACAAAATACTGGGGGATACATGGGACACCCGACAGATGTTTTTC. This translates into CACDKILGDTWDTRQMFF.

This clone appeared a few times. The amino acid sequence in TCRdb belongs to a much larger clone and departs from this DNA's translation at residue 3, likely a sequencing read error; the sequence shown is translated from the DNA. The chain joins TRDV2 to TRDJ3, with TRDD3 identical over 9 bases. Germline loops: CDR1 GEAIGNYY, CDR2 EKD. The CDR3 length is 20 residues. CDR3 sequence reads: CARDSPIVLGDVWDTRQMFF. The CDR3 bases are TGTGCCCGTGACTCCCCGATTGTACTGGGGGACGTATGGGACACCCGACAGATGTTTTTC.

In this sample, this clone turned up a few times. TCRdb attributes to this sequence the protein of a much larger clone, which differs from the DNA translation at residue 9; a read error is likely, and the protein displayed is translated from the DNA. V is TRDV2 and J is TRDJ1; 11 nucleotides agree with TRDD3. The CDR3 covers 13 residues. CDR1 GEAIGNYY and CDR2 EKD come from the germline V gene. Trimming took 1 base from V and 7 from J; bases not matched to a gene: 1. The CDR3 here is CACDTGGYGKLIF. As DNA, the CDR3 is TGTGCCTGTGACACTGGGGGATACGGTAAACTCATCTTT.

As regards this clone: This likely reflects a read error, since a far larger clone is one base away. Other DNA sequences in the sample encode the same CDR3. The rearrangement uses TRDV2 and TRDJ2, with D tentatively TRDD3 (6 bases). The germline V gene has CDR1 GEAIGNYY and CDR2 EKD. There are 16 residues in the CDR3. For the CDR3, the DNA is TGTGCCTGTGACACCGTCGGGGATGTAGGTACAGCACAACTCTTCTTC. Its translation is CACDTVGDVGTAQLFF.

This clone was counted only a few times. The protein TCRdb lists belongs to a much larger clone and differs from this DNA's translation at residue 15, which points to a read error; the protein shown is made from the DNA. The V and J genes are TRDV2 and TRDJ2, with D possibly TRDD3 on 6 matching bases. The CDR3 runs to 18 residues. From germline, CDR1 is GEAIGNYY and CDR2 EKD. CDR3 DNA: TGTGCCTGCGACACGGTGGAGGTGGGGGGCCATTTGACAGCACTACTCTTCTTT. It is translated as CACDTVEVGGHLTALLFF.